Listed below are T cell receptor beta chains from one sample, sequenced in a study of early T cells in non-severe SARS-CoV-2 infection. From the 5' RACE reads, TCRdb called clonotypes with MiXCR, one entry per CDR3 protein. The sample records roughly 100,000 distinct CDR3 sequences, 12% to 15% being singletons. What was sequenced was whole blood. These receptor sequences come from an adult who was a healthcare worker with PCR-confirmed SARS-CoV-2 infection or an uninfected control (not recorded which). The CDR3 runs from the conserved cysteine through the conserved F or W. A D gene is named only where the DNA matches it firmly. Size tells how often a clone was seen (once, few, many) or the class of an expanded clone, and some rows leave it out.

>TRBV7-8|TRBD1|many|TRBJ2-7
TGTGCCAGCAGCTTTGGACAGGGGGGCGAGCAGTACTTC
CASSFGQGGEQYF
>TRBV28|TRBD1|NA|TRBJ2-7
TGTGCCAGCAGGGGGACAGAACCCTACGAGCAGTACTTC
CASRGTEPYEQYF
>TRBV7-2|NA|NA|TRBJ2-4
TGTGCCAGCAGCTTAGCCGGCTACAGGGTAAACATTCAGTACTTC
CASSLAGYRVNIQYF
>TRBV27|NA|NA|TRBJ2-6
TGTGCCAGCAGCTCCTCTCACTCTGGGGCCAACGTCCTGACTTTC
CASSSSHSGANVLTF
>TRBV18|NA|NA|TRBJ1-2
TGTGCCAGCTCACCACCGAACACCAACTATGGCTACACCTTC
CASSPPNTNYGYTF
>TRBV29-1|TRBD1|few|TRBJ2-7
TGCAGCGTAGCCCACGGACAGGGGAATTCCTACGAGCAGTACTTC
CSVAHGQGNSYEQYF
>TRBV28|NA|NA|TRBJ2-7
TGTGCCAGCAGTTTGTCTAGCGAGCAGTACTTC
CASSLSSEQYF
>TRBV2|NA|many|TRBJ2-1
TGTGCCAGCAGAGAAGGACAGAACAATGAGCAGTTCTTC
CASREGQNNEQFF
>TRBV28|NA|few|TRBJ2-7
TGTGCCAGCAGTTTAAAAGGGGAGCAGTACTTC
CASSLKGEQYF
>TRBV4-2|TRBD1|many|TRBJ2-1
TGTGCCAGCAGCCAGGACAGGGGGTCCAATGAGCAGTTCTTC
CASSQDRGSNEQFF
>TRBV7-2|TRBD2|many|TRBJ2-3
TGTGCCAGCAGCTTAGAAGCGGGGGGGCCTCCAGATACGCAGTATTTT
CASSLEAGGPPDTQYF
>TRBV6-6|NA|few|TRBJ2-3
TGTGCCAGCACTCCTAGGGGGGCTTCCCCATACACAGATACGCAGTATTTT
CASTPRGASPYTDTQYF
>TRBV7-2|NA|NA|TRBJ1-1
TGTGCCAGCAGCTTTGAGCCAGGGGTTTTTCAAGCTTTCTTT
CASSFEPGVFQAFF
>TRBV19|NA|few|TRBJ2-3
TGTGCCAGTAGTATTGCGAGGGTGGATAGCACAGATACGCAGTATTTT
CASSIARVDSTDTQYF
>TRBV28|TRBD1|few|TRBJ2-2
TGTGCCAGCAGTGTACCGGGACAGGGGGACACCGGGGAGCTGTTTTTT
CASSVPGQGDTGELFF
>TRBV5-1|TRBD1|few|TRBJ2-1
TGCGCCAGCAGCTTTGAGACAGGGTATGAGCAGTTCTTC
CASSFETGYEQFF
>TRBV20-1|NA|few|TRBJ2-3
TGCAGTGCTAGAAGTAGTGCAGGAATAGGTGGTACAGATACGCAGTATTTT
CSARSSAGIGGTDTQYF
>TRBV6-1|NA|few|TRBJ2-5
TGTGCCAGCAGTGAATCCCCGTCGACCTATCCCCAAGAGACCCAGTACTTC
CASSESPSTYPQETQYF
>TRBV29-1|NA|few|TRBJ2-4
TGCAGCGCTATCTTAGCCAAAAACATTCAGTACTTC
CSAILAKNIQYF
>TRBV3-1|NA|few|TRBJ2-2
TGTGCCAGCTGGGGACCCCTAAACACCGGGGAGCTGTTTTTT
CASWGPLNTGELFF
>TRBV3-2|NA|few|TRBJ2-1
TGTGCCAGCAGCCATCCGGGACAGGGCCAAAATGAGCAGTTCTTC
CASSHPGQGQNEQFF
>TRBV7-9|NA|few|TRBJ2-3
TGTGCCAGCAGCTTAGCAGGACCCCGTAGCACAGATACGCAGTATTTT
CASSLAGPRSTDTQYF
>TRBV4-2|NA|NA|TRBJ2-7
TGTGCCAGCAGCCAAGGGCCGGGGGTCTACGAGCAGTACTTC
CASSQGPGVYEQYF
>TRBV24-1|TRBD1|few|TRBJ2-3
TGTGCCACCAGTGACACCGGACAGGGGCGCCCAGATACGCAGTATTTT
CATSDTGQGRPDTQYF
>TRBV28|TRBD1|NA|TRBJ1-3
TGTGCCAGCAGAACGACAGGGGGAAACACCATATATTTT
CASRTTGGNTIYF
>TRBV9|TRBD2|NA|TRBJ2-5
TGTGCCAGCAGCGAGGCAGCGGGGAAAGAGACCCAGTACTTC
CASSEAAGKETQYF
>TRBV20-1|TRBD1|few|TRBJ1-6
TGCAGTGCTTCCGGGACAGGGGTTTTTTGGTCCTATAATTCACCCCTCCACTTT
CSASGTGVFWSYNSPLHF
>TRBV28|NA|NA|TRBJ1-3
TGTGCCAGCCGGGGCTCTGGAAACACCATATATTTT
CASRGSGNTIYF
>TRBV29-1|NA|NA|TRBJ2-1
TGCAGCGCATGCCCCAGCTCGAATGAGCAGTTCTTC
CSACPSSNEQFF
>TRBV12-3/TRBV12-4|TRBD2|NA|TRBJ2-5
TGTGCCAGCACCCGGACGACTAGCGGGGGGCAAGAGACCCAGTACTTC
CASTRTTSGGQETQYF
>TRBV6-2/TRBV6-3|NA|once|TRBJ1-3
TGTGCCAGCAGCGGAAACACCATATATTTT
CASSGNTIYF
>TRBV7-2|NA|few|TRBJ2-1
TGTGCCAGCAGCCTAGAGGACTTCTACAATGAGCAGTTCTTC
CASSLEDFYNEQFF
>TRBV7-2|NA|few|TRBJ2-6
TGTGCCAGCAGTCCCGGCTGGCAGACCTCTGGGGCCAACGTCCTGACTTTC
CASSPGWQTSGANVLTF
>TRBV19|TRBD2|NA|TRBJ2-3
TGTGCCAGTAGTATAAGCCTAGCGGGGTTGACAGATACGCAGTATTTT
CASSISLAGLTDTQYF
>TRBV7-8|TRBD1|NA|TRBJ1-5
TGTGCCAGCAGAAATACAGGGGAGGGCAATCAGCCCCAGCATTTT
CASRNTGEGNQPQHF
>TRBV4-3|TRBD2|few|TRBJ2-1
TGCGCCAGCAGCAAGGGACTAGCGGGGAGTAATGAGCAGTTCTTC
CASSKGLAGSNEQFF
>TRBV20-1|NA|few|TRBJ2-5
TGCAGTGCTAGGGAGGGGACCCAGTACTTC
CSAREGTQYF
>TRBV6-2/TRBV6-3|NA|NA|TRBJ2-5
TGTGCCAGCAGTTACTCAGTCCGGACCCAGTACTTC
CASSYSVRTQYF
>TRBV4-1|NA|NA|TRBJ2-7
TGCGCCAGCAGCCAAGGTTGGGGGTTACCCTACGAGCAGTACTTC
CASSQGWGLPYEQYF
>TRBV12-3/TRBV12-4|NA|NA|TRBJ1-2
TGTGCCAGCAGCGAATCCCCCTATGGCTACACCTTC
CASSESPYGYTF
>TRBV9|NA|NA|TRBJ1-4
TGTGCCAGCAGCGTAAGCCCTGCAACTAATGAAAAACTGTTTTTT
CASSVSPATNEKLFF
>TRBV10-3|TRBD1|many|TRBJ2-3
TGTGCCATCAGTGAGTCCCGGGACAGGGTCACAGATACGCAGTATTTT
CAISESRDRVTDTQYF